This TCR beta chain was profiled in a study of blood T cell repertoires in COVID-19. As for the study in general: Nucleic acid was either cDNA or gDNA, and it came from T cells, B-cell-depleted T cells, or PBMCs.

In the authors' methods: Amplification of reference gene primers provided the estimated nucleated cell counts. TCRdb keeps only in-frame clones here, not all; method: immunoSEQ multiplex PCR. The V and J calls and clone size come from that table; D and trimming were worked out from the DNA. The sample includes about 200,000 clones, almost 85% of them seen just once. The CDR3 sequence is 12 residues long. CDR1 SQVTM and CDR2 ANQGSEA come from the germline V gene. Trimming left V 4 bases short and J 6 bases short, with 10 bases between. This TCR came from a human donor with acute or convalescent COVID-19. The donor label of this sample is uncertain. Sequences were obtained from peripheral blood. J is TRBJ2-1 and V is TRBV29-1; a weak D match, TRBD1 (5 bases). The CDR3, as DNA: TGCAGCGTTGCCCAGGGTGGCAATGAGCAGTTCTTC. As protein: CSVAQGGNEQFF.